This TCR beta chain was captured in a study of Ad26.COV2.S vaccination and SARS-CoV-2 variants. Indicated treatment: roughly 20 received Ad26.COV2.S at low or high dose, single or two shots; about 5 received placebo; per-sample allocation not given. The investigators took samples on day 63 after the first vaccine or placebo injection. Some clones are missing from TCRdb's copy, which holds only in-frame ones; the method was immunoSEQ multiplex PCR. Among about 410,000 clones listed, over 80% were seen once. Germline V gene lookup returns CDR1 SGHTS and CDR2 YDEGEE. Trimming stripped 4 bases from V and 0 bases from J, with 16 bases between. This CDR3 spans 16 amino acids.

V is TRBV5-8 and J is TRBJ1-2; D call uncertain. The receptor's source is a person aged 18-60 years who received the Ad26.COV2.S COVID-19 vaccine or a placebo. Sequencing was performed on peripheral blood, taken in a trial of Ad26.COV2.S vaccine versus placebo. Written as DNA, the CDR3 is TGTGCCAGCAGCCTCTGGGGAGGGTACGCTAACTATGGCTACACCTTC. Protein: CASSLWGGYANYGYTF.